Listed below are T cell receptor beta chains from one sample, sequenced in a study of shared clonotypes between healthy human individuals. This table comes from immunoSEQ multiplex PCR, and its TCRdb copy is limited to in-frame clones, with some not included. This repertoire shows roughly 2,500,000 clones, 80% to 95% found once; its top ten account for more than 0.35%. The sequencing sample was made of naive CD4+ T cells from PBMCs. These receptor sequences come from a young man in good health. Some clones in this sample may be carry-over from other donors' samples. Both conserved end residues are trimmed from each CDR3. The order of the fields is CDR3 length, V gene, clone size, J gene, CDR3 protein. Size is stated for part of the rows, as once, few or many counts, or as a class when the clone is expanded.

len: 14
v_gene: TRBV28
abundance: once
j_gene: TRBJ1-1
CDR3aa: ASSLLLADGDTEAF

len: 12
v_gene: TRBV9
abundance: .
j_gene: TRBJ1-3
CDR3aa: ASSPRVAGNTIY

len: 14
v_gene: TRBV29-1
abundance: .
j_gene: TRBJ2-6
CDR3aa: SVESTEGSGANVLT

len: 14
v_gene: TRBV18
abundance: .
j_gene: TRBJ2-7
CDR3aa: ASSPSHGGTPYEQY

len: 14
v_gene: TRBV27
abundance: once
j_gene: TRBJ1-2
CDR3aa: ASSFRAGTGINGYT

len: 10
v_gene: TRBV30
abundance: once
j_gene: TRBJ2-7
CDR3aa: AWSTDLYEQY

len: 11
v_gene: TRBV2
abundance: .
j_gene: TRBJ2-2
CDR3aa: ASSERGEGKLF

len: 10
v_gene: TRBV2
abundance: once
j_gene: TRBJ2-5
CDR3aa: ASGYYGETQY

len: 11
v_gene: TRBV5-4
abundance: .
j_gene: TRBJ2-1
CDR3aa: ASSLIGYNEQF

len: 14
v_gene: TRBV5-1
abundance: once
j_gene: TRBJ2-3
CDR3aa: ASSLVSGASTDTQY

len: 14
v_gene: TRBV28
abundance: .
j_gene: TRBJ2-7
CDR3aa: ASSSPGASWAYEQY

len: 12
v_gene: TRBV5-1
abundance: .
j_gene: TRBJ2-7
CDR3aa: ASSLAQTDYEQY